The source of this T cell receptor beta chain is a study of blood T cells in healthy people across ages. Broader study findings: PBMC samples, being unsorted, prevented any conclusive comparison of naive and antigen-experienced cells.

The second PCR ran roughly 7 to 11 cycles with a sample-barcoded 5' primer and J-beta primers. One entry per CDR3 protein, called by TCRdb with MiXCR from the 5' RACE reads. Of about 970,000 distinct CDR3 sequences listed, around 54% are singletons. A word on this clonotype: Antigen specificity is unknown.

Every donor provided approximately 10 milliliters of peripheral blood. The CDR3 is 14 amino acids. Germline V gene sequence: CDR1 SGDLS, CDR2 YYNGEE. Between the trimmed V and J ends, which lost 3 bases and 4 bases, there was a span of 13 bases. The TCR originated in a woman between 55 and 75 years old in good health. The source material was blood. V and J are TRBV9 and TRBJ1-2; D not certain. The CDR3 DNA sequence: TGTGCCAGCAGCGCCCAACACCAAACCTATGGCTACACCTTC. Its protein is CASSAQHQTYGYTF.